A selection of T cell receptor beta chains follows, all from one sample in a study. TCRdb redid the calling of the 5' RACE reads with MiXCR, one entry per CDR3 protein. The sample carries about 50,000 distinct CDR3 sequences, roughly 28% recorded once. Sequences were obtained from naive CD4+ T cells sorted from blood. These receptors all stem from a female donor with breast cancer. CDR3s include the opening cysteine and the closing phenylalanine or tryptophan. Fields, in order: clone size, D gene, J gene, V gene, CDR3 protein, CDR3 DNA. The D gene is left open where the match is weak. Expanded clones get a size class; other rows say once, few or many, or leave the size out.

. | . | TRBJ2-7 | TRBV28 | CASSPSRLVSYEQYF | TGTGCCAGCAGTCCTTCTCGTCTAGTGTCCTACGAGCAGTACTTC
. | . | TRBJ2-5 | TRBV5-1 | CASSQWSPQETQYF | TGCGCCAGCAGCCAATGGTCCCCCCAGGAGACCCAGTACTTC
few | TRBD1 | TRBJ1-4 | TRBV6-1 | CASSRQGREKLFF | TGTGCCAGCAGTAGACAGGGGCGAGAAAAACTGTTTTTT
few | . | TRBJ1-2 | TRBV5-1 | CASSWGDKANYGYTF | TGCGCCAGCAGCTGGGGGGACAAAGCTAACTATGGCTACACCTTC
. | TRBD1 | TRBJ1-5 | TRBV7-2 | CASSLVAGGGQPQHF | TGTGCCAGCAGCTTAGTCGCAGGGGGTGGCCAGCCCCAGCATTTT
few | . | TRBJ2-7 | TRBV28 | CASSLIESYEQYF | TGTGCCAGCAGTTTGATAGAGTCCTACGAGCAGTACTTC
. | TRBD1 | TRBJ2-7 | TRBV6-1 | CASSEGPGQGYEQYF | TGTGCCAGCAGTGAAGGCCCTGGACAGGGCTACGAGCAGTACTTC
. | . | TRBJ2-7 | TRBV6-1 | CASSEGRGAPQYF | TGTGCCAGCAGTGAAGGACGTGGGGCCCCGCAGTACTTC
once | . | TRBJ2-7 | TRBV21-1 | CASSEVRGLAESSYEQYF | TGTGCCAGCAGCGAAGTAAGGGGACTGGCGGAGAGCTCCTACGAGCAGTACTTC
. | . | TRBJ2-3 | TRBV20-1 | CSARVGTDTQYF | TGCAGTGCTCGAGTAGGCACAGATACGCAGTATTTT
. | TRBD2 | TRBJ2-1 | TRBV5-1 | CASSNPSGSRGNEQFF | TGCGCCAGCAGCAACCCTAGCGGGAGTCGAGGCAATGAGCAGTTCTTC
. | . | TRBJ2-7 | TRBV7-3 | CASSFKDTCSYEQYF | TGTGCCAGCAGCTTTAAGGACACATGCTCCTACGAGCAGTACTTC
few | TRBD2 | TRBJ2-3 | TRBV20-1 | CSARATSGGKDTQYF | TGCAGTGCTAGAGCAACTAGCGGGGGTAAAGATACGCAGTATTTT
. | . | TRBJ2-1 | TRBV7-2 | CASSAGGTPNNEQFF | TGTGCCAGCAGCGCTGGAGGGACCCCCAACAATGAGCAGTTCTTC
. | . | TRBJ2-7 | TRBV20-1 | CSAATRASDYEQYF | TGCAGTGCTGCCACAAGAGCTAGCGACTACGAGCAGTACTTC
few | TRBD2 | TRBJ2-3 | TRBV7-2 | CASSPRTSGFTDTQYF | TGTGCCAGCAGCCCAAGGACTAGCGGATTCACAGATACGCAGTATTTT
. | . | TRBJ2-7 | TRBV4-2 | CASSQPGRHEQYF | TGTGCCAGCAGCCAGCCAGGGAGACACGAGCAGTACTTC
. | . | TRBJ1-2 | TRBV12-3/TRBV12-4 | CASSSTPGYGYTF | TGTGCCAGCAGTTCGACCCCGGGCTATGGCTACACCTTC
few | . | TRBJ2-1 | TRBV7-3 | CASSLTGLGAESSYNEQFF | TGTGCCAGCAGCTTAACGGGTTTGGGAGCGGAGAGCTCCTACAATGAGCAGTTCTTC
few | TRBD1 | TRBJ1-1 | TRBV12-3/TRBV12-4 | CASRGTGVGTEAFF | TGTGCCAGCAGAGGGACAGGGGTCGGCACTGAAGCTTTCTTT
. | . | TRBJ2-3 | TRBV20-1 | CSAGDRGGDTQYF | TGCAGTGCTGGGGACCGGGGTGGAGATACGCAGTATTTT
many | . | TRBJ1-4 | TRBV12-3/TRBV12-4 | CASSPAWGTTNEKLFF | TGTGCCAGCAGCCCCGCGTGGGGGACAACTAATGAAAAACTGTTTTTT
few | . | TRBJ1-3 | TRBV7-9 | CASTPLKGRHSGNTIYF | TGTGCCAGCACCCCCTTAAAGGGACGGCACTCTGGAAACACCATATATTTT
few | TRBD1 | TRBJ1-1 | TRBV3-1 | CASSRGTGNTEAFF | TGTGCCAGCAGCCGGGGGACAGGGAACACTGAAGCTTTCTTT
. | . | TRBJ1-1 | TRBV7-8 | CASSLPLDRNTEAFF | TGTGCCAGCAGCTTACCCCTCGACAGGAACACTGAAGCTTTCTTT
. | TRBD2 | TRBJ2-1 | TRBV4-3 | CASSPRDSGSYNEQFF | TGCGCCAGCAGCCCCCGGGATAGCGGGAGTTATAATGAGCAGTTCTTC
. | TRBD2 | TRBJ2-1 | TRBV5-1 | CASSLWGRASYNEQFF | TGCGCCAGCAGCTTGTGGGGGAGGGCCTCGTACAATGAGCAGTTCTTC
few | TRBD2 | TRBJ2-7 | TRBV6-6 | CASRSSLSGRALEQYF | TGTGCCAGCAGATCCTCTCTAAGCGGGAGGGCGTTGGAGCAGTACTTC
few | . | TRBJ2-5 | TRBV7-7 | CASSLGRGRETQYF | TGTGCCAGCAGCCTCGGCAGGGGTAGAGAGACCCAGTACTTC
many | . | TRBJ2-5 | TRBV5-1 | CASSPTSQAAQETQYF | TGCGCCAGCAGCCCCACTTCGCAGGCCGCCCAAGAGACCCAGTACTTC
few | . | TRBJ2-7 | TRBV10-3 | CAISGGADYEQYF | TGTGCCATCAGTGGAGGGGCAGACTACGAGCAGTACTTC
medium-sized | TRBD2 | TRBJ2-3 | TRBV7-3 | CASSRAGGRDTQYF | TGTGCCAGCAGCAGGGCGGGGGGCAGAGATACGCAGTATTTT
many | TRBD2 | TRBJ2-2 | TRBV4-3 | CASRGLAGTGELFF | TGCGCCAGCAGGGGACTAGCGGGGACCGGGGAGCTGTTTTTT
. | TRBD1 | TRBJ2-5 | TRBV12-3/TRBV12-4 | CASSRTGGGETQYF | TGTGCCAGCAGCCGGACAGGGGGCGGAGAGACCCAGTACTTC
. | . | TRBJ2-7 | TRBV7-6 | CASSLLRTDQGSYEQYF | TGTGCCAGCAGCTTGTTGAGGACAGACCAGGGCTCTTACGAGCAGTACTTC
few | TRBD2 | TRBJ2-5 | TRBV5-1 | CASTLGLAGEVETQYF | TGCGCCAGCACCTTGGGGCTAGCGGGAGAGGTTGAGACCCAGTACTTC
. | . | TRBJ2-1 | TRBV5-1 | CASSSEIGLHEQFF | TGCGCCAGCAGCTCTGAGATCGGCTTACATGAGCAGTTCTTC
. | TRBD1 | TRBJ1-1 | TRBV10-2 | CASSGGQGRTEAFF | TGCGCCAGCAGTGGGGGACAGGGGAGGACTGAAGCTTTCTTT
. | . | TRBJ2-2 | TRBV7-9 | CASSLRLVNTGELFF | TGTGCCAGCAGCTTACGCCTGGTGAACACCGGGGAGCTGTTTTTT
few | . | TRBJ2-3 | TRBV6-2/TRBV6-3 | CASTRTKDTQYF | TGTGCCAGCACACGGACTAAGGATACGCAGTATTTT
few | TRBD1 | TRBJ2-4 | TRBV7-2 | CASSARQGRYIQYF | TGTGCCAGCAGCGCCCGACAGGGGAGGTACATTCAGTACTTC
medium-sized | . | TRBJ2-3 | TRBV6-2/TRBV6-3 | CASIKQLGGDTQYF | TGTGCCAGCATCAAACAACTAGGAGGAGATACGCAGTATTTT
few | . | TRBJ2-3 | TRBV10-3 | CAISDFDTQYF | TGTGCCATCAGTGACTTCGATACGCAGTATTTT
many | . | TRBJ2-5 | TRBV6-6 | CASSYRNEPQTQYF | TGTGCCAGCAGTTACCGGAACGAGCCCCAGACCCAGTACTTC
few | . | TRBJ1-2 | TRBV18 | CASSPSREEYGYTF | TGTGCCAGCTCACCAAGTAGGGAAGAGTATGGCTACACCTTC
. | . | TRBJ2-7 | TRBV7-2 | CASSLETGAHYEQYF | TGTGCCAGCAGCCTAGAGACAGGAGCGCACTACGAGCAGTACTTC
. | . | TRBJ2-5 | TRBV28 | CASSLAASSGTQYF | TGTGCCAGCAGTTTGGCAGCCTCATCGGGGACCCAGTACTTC
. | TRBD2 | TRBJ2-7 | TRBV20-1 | CSATRGLAGGQSEQYF | TGCAGTGCTACCCGAGGACTAGCGGGAGGGCAGAGCGAGCAGTACTTC
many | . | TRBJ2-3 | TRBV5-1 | CASSLRTYTDTQYF | TGCGCCAGCAGCTTAAGGACTTACACAGATACGCAGTATTTT
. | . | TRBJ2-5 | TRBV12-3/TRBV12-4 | CASSNRDMETQYF | TGTGCCAGCAGCAACAGGGATATGGAGACCCAGTACTTC
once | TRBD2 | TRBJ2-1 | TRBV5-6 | CASSLPGGGYNEQFF | TGTGCCAGCAGCTTGCCGGGGGGTGGCTACAATGAGCAGTTCTTC
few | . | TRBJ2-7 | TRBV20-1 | CSASGSWWGGDEQYF | TGCAGTGCTAGTGGGTCTTGGTGGGGTGGCGACGAGCAGTACTTC
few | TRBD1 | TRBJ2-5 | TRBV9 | CASSGTGGGETQYF | TGTGCCAGCAGCGGGACAGGGGGGGGAGAGACCCAGTACTTC
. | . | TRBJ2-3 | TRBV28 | CASSLTPGASGDTQYF | TGTGCCAGCAGTTTAACACCAGGGGCCTCAGGAGATACGCAGTATTTT